These 10 T cell receptor beta chains came from one sample sequenced in a study of beta chain features in type 1 diabetes. Investigators reverse transcribed all isolated RNA, so they sequenced expressed TCRB transcripts. The repertoire was sequenced with immunoSEQ multiplex PCR; TCRdb's copy has only in-frame clones and lacks some. The sample records around 500,000 clones, roughly 31% being singletons. Sequencing was carried out using naive CD4+ T cells from blood. The source of these receptors is a man younger than 30 in good health.

For this clone: This specimen includes other DNA sequences encoding the same CDR3. The chain uses TRBV30 and TRBJ1-2; D gene unclear. Germline V CDR1 and CDR2: GTSNPN, SVGIG (reference sequence). CDR3 size: 12 residues. V dropped 5 bases and J dropped 1 base, with 8 bases sitting between them. CDR3 sequence: CAWQRDNYGYTF. DNA for the CDR3: TGTGCCTGGCAGAGGGATAACTATGGCTACACCTTC.

The V gene is TRBV6-6, the J gene TRBJ2-1; the match to TRBD2 covers 7 bases. The V gene's germline CDR1 is MNHNY and CDR2 SVGAGI (reference sequence). The CDR3 extends over 16 amino acids. V gave up 2 bases and J gave up 2 bases; unmatched junction bases: 6. The CDR3 reads CASSYEGGSPYNEQFF. CDR3 coding DNA: TGTGCCAGCAGTTACGAGGGCGGGAGCCCCTACAATGAGCAGTTCTTC.

The V call is TRBV7-6, the J call TRBJ2-1; tentatively, D is TRBD1 (6 bases). With 5 bases removed from V and 2 bases from J, the gap between germline ends came to 16 bases. The CDR3 covers 16 residues. Germline assignment: CDR1 SGHVS and CDR2 FNYEAQ. The DNA for the CDR3 is TGTGCCAGCAGCGCCCGGACAGCCCCCACCTACAATGAGCAGTTCTTC. Protein product: CASSARTAPTYNEQFF.

V and J are TRBV27 and TRBJ2-1; 10 bases match TRBD1. The CDR3 sequence is 16 residues long. V shed 5 bases, J shed 5 bases, and the junction held 9 bases outside the gene matches. From germline, CDR1 is MNHEY and CDR2 SMNVEV (reference sequence). CDR3 protein: CASSPGQGELNNEQFF. DNA for the CDR3: TGTGCCAGCAGTCCCGGACAGGGGGAATTAAACAATGAGCAGTTCTTC.

There are a few counts of this clone. V and J are TRBV7-2 and TRBJ2-7; tentatively, D is TRBD1 (5 bases). V lost 0 bases to trimming and J lost 6 bases, with 15 bases between them. This CDR3 is built from 15 residues. CDR1 and CDR2 from the germline V gene are SGHTA and FQGNSA. The CDR3 loop reads CASSLAWAGMGEQYF. The CDR3, as DNA: TGTGCCAGCAGCTTAGCGTGGGCAGGGATGGGCGAGCAGTACTTC. Drawing the rest from reference TRBV7-2 and TRBJ2-7, the complete variable domain is GAGVSQSPSNKVTEKGKDVELRCDPISGHTALYWYRQSLGQGLEFLIYFQGNSAPDKSGLPSDRFSAERTGGSVSTLTIQRTQQEDSAVYLCASSLAWAGMGEQYFGPGTRLTVT.

The chain has TRBV28 and TRBJ1-1; no reliable D call. Germline CDR1 and CDR2: MDHEN and SYDVKM. This CDR3 is 13 amino acids long. The V end was cut by 8 bases, the J end by 1 base, with 11 bases between. Here the CDR3 reads CASGPGANTEAFF. CDR3 in DNA: TGTGCCAGCGGACCGGGAGCGAACACTGAAGCTTTCTTT.

The rearrangement uses TRBV30 and TRBJ2-5; 8 nucleotides line up with TRBD1. The J call is uncertain, as TRBJ2-7 better fits the DNA end. In germline, CDR1 is GTSNPN, CDR2 SVGIG (reference sequence). The CDR3 contains 14 residues. CDR3 DNA sequence: TGTGCCTGTCGCTCGGCAGGGGGCTTCTACGAGCAGTACTTC. Residues: CACRSAGGFYEQYF.

The V call is TRBV9, the J call TRBJ2-7; D possibly matches TRBD1 or TRBD2 (5 bases each). The germline CDR1 and CDR2 sequences are SGDLS and YYNGEE. The CDR3 is made up of 16 amino acids. V was pared by 6 bases and J by 3 bases, with 22 bases between. The CDR3 DNA is TGTGCCAGCAACTCTAGAGGGGCAGCCCCCTACTACGAGCAGTACTTC. It encodes CASNSRGAAPYYEQYF.

V and J are TRBV19 and TRBJ2-1, with TRBD1 matching 7 bases. CDR3 size: 15 residues. CDR1 LNHDA and CDR2 SQIVND come from the germline V gene (reference sequence). Trimming took 6 bases from V and 2 from J; bases not matched to a gene: 7. DNA for the CDR3: TGTGCCAGTAGGACGGACAGGTCAACCTACAATGAGCAGTTCTTC. This translates into CASRTDRSTYNEQFF.

The chain recombines TRBV4-3 with TRBJ1-2; tentative D call: TRBD1 (5 bases). V was trimmed by 3 bases and J by 0 bases, leaving 14 bases between them. This CDR3 has 16 amino acids. Per the germline V gene, CDR1 is LGHNA and CDR2 is YSLEER. CDR3 coding DNA: TGCGCCAGCAGCCATGCGGACACCAGGCCTAACTATGGCTACACCTTC. As protein: CASSHADTRPNYGYTF.